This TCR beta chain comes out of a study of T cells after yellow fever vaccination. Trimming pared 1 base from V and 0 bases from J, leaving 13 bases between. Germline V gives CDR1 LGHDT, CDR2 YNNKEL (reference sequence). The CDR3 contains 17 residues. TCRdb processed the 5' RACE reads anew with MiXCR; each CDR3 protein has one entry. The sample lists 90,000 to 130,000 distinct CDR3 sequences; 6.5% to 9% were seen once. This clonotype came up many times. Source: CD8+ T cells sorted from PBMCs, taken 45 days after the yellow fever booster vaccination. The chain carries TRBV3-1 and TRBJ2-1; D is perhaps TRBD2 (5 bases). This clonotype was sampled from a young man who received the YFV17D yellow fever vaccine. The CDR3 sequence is CASSQASSLSSYNEQFF. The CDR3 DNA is TGTGCCAGCAGCCAAGCTTCTAGCCTTAGCTCCTACAATGAGCAGTTCTTC.